The 28 T cell receptor beta chains below come from one sample, sequenced in a study of cytomegalovirus exposure and HLA in healthy donors. In the PCR, 60 Vbeta and 13 Jbeta primers were used. Only in-frame clones appear in the TCRdb table, and some are missing; sequencing was by immunoSEQ multiplex PCR. The sample has over 80,000 clones, roughly four fifths seen once. Source material: PBMCs. These receptors were collected from a man in his forties in good health and CMV-seropositive.

The chain recombines TRBV5-1 with TRBJ1-2; 7 bases align to TRBD1. Trimming took 0 bases from V and 5 from J; bases not matched to a gene: 4. CDR1 SGHRS and CDR2 YFSETQ come from the germline V gene. This CDR3 spans 14 amino acids. CDR3 nucleotides: TGCGCCAGCAGCTTGGTGGCAGGGGGGTATGGCTACACCTTC. It specifies CASSLVAGGYGYTF.

The chain uses TRBV28 and TRBJ2-3; tentative D call: TRBD2 (5 bases). The V and J ends lost 6 bases and 0 bases respectively, with 7 bases between them. The V gene's germline CDR1 is MDHEN and CDR2 SYDVKM. The CDR3 totals 13 residues. The DNA of the CDR3 is TGTGCCAGCAGCCGGACTAGCACAGATACGCAGTATTTT. Amino acids: CASSRTSTDTQYF.

The chain combines TRBV5-8 with TRBJ2-1, with 8 bases matching TRBD1. V was pared by 1 base and J by 0 bases, with 12 bases of the junction left unmatched. The CDR3 is made up of 19 amino acids. Germline CDR1 SGHTS, CDR2 YDEGEE. This CDR3 reads CASSLWQGAWGHSYNEQFF. DNA of the CDR3: TGTGCCAGCAGCTTGTGGCAGGGGGCTTGGGGCCACTCCTACAATGAGCAGTTCTTC.

This clone was seen more than once but under ten times. The CDR3 protein is CASSLEQGHSYEQYF. Here the CDR3 DNA reads TGCGCCAGCAGCTTGGAACAGGGGCATTCCTACGAGCAGTACTTC. The chain joins TRBV5-1 to TRBJ2-7; the match to TRBD1 covers 7 bases. Per germline, CDR1 SGHRS and CDR2 YFSETQ. Trimming cost V 0 bases and J 1 base; bases outside gene matches: 4. The CDR3 runs to 15 residues.

V gene TRBV7-6 combines with J gene TRBJ1-4; possibly TRBD1 for D (5 bases). The CDR3 sequence is 14 residues long. The V and J ends lost 5 bases and 8 bases respectively, with 15 bases between them. Germline V gene sequence: CDR1 SGHVS, CDR2 FNYEAQ. DNA for the CDR3: TGTGCCAGCAGCCCCCGGAGGGGTACGGAAAAACTGTTTTTT. Translated: CASSPRRGTEKLFF.

The chain combines TRBV19 with TRBJ1-1, with 9 bases lining up with TRBD1. The V gene end was trimmed by 7 bases and the J gene end by 4 bases; junction bases not matched to a gene: 7. Per germline, CDR1 LNHDA and CDR2 SQIVND (reference sequence). The CDR3 length is 14 residues. This chain's CDR3 is CASILRTGATEAFF. In DNA, the CDR3 is TGTGCCAGTATTTTACGGACAGGGGCCACTGAAGCTTTCTTT.

This clone was observed once. J is TRBJ2-6 and V is TRBV6-5; 8 bases match TRBD1. The CDR3 covers 16 residues. Unmatched junction bases numbered 3, after V lost 2 bases and J lost 3 bases. The germline V gene encodes CDR1 MNHEY and CDR2 SVGAGI. CDR3: CASSYQGARGANVLTF. CDR3 sequence (DNA): TGTGCCAGCAGTTACCAGGGGGCGCGTGGGGCCAACGTCCTGACTTTC.

Here the CDR3 DNA reads TGTGCCACCTATCGTAACTATGGCTACACCTTC. It encodes CATYRNYGYTF. V usage is TRBV7-9 and J usage is TRBJ1-2; no definite D call. CDR1 and CDR2 from the germline V gene are SEHNR and FQNEAQ (reference sequence). V was trimmed by 10 bases and J by 1 base, leaving 7 bases between them. The CDR3 extends over 11 amino acids.

This clone has only one observation. The chain employs TRBV10-3 and TRBJ2-7, with D uncertain. V was pared by 6 bases and J by 3 bases, with 12 bases between. CDR3 length: 13 residues. Germline-derived CDR1 and CDR2 are ENHRY and SYGVKD. The CDR3 here is CAIRPGSSYEQYF. In DNA form, the CDR3 reads TGTGCCATCAGGCCCGGGTCAAGCTACGAGCAGTACTTC.

The chain couples TRBV28 to TRBJ1-2, with a tentative D call TRBD1 (6 bases). The CDR3 length is 14 residues. From germline, CDR1 is MDHEN and CDR2 SYDVKM. V shed 5 bases and J shed 4 bases, with 14 bases lying between them. This chain's CDR3 is CASSLSTGSYGYTF. Here the CDR3 DNA reads TGTGCCAGCAGTCTTAGTACAGGGAGCTATGGCTACACCTTC.

This chain links TRBV5-1 with TRBJ2-7, with TRBD2 as a possible D gene (7 bases). The ends were cut back, 4 bases at V and 6 bases at J, with 17 bases in the middle. The CDR3 has 14 residues. Germline CDR1 SGHRS, CDR2 YFSETQ. CDR3 DNA: TGCGCCAGCAGCGCGGGGGCAGGTTCGCGCGAGCAGTACTTC. It specifies CASSAGAGSREQYF.

The CDR3 is CASSSGTALIYEQYF. Here the CDR3 DNA reads TGTGCCAGCAGTTCAGGGACAGCCCTTATCTACGAGCAGTACTTC. The rearrangement uses TRBV6-5 and TRBJ2-7; 7 bases line up with TRBD1. The CDR3 has 15 amino acids. The V and J ends lost 4 bases and 3 bases, in that order; junction bases with no gene match: 9. CDR1 is MNHEY and CDR2 is SVGAGI in the germline V gene.

V is TRBV28 and J is TRBJ2-4, with 14 bases matching TRBD2. The CDR3 runs 16 residues. The V and J ends lost 6 bases and 5 bases, in that order; junction bases with no gene match: 6. Germline V gives CDR1 MDHEN, CDR2 SYDVKM. In DNA, the CDR3 is TGTGCCAGCAGGGGACTAGCGGGAGTGTGGGAAAACATTCAGTACTTC. Translating gives CASRGLAGVWENIQYF. The complete variable domain, with remaining parts taken from reference TRBV28 and TRBJ2-4, reads DVKVTQSSRYLVKRTGEKVFLECVQDMDHENMFWYRQDPGLGLRLIYFSYDVKMKEKGDIPEGYSVSREKKERFSLILESASTNQTSMYLCASRGLAGVWENIQYFGAGTRLSVL.

The J gene is TRBJ2-7, the V gene TRBV18, with D possibly matching TRBD1 (6 bases). The germline V and J ends were trimmed by 2 bases and 5 bases, with 16 bases remaining between them. Germline values: CDR1 KGHSH, CDR2 LQKENI. The CDR3 has 15 residues. The CDR3 nucleotides are TGTGCCAGCTCACCATTGGCACAGGGACCCCACGAGCAGTACTTC. This codes for CASSPLAQGPHEQYF.

The chain is built from TRBV6-1 and TRBJ2-1, with unresolved D. The V end was cut by 8 bases, the J end by 1 base, with 9 bases between. The CDR3 runs to 13 residues. The germline CDR1 and CDR2 sequences are MNHNS and SASEGT. The CDR3 sequence: CASLRSSYNEQFF. CDR3 coding DNA: TGTGCCAGCCTACGTAGTTCCTACAATGAGCAGTTCTTC.

This chain uses TRBV25-1 with TRBJ1-5; 7 nucleotides match TRBD1. From germline, CDR1 is MGHDK and CDR2 SYGVNS. CDR3 length: 14 amino acids. V was clipped by 3 bases and J by 7 bases; unmatched bases: 6. As DNA, the CDR3 is TGTGCCAGCAGTGAGACAGGGATTGGACAGCCCCAGCATTTT. This gives the protein CASSETGIGQPQHF.

This rearrangement joins TRBV27 to TRBJ1-5; 11 bases are a match to TRBD1. The CDR3 extends over 15 amino acids. In germline, CDR1 is MNHEY, CDR2 SMNVEV (reference sequence). The V segment lost 2 bases and the J segment 4 bases; nucleotides outside the gene matches: 1. CDR3 DNA sequence: TGTGCCAGCAGTTTAGGACAGGGGGCTAATCAGCCCCAGCATTTT. Its translation: CASSLGQGANQPQHF.

The rearrangement joins TRBV6-6 to TRBJ1-3; D is uncertain. In germline, CDR1 is MNHNY, CDR2 SVGAGI (reference sequence). The CDR3 runs to 12 residues. V was trimmed by 5 bases and J by 7 bases, leaving 9 bases between them. In DNA form, the CDR3 reads TGTGCCAGCAGTCCCGCGGCTAACACCATATATTTT. Protein: CASSPAANTIYF.

This clone was detected a few times. The chain combines TRBV29-1 with TRBJ1-2; D ambiguous. V gave up 5 bases and J gave up 3 bases, with 7 bases separating them. The V gene's germline CDR1 is SQVTM and CDR2 ANQGSEA. There are 11 residues in the CDR3. The CDR3 DNA is TGCAGCGTTCCCCCAGACTATGGCTACACCTTC. It codes for CSVPPDYGYTF.

The rearrangement links TRBV2 to TRBJ1-1, with D perhaps matching TRBD1 (6 bases). The CDR3 sequence is 13 residues long. Germline CDR1 and CDR2: SNHLY and FYNNEI. V was trimmed by 5 bases and J by 4 bases, leaving 11 bases between them. In DNA, the CDR3 is TGTGCCAGCAGTCTGGGGGCAGGCACTGAAGCTTTCTTT. It encodes CASSLGAGTEAFF.

The chain employs TRBV28 and TRBJ1-2; maybe TRBD1 (5 bases). This CDR3 has 13 residues. Between the trimmed V and J ends, which lost 5 bases and 7 bases, there was a span of 14 bases. The germline V gene has CDR1 MDHEN and CDR2 SYDVKM. Here the CDR3 reads CASSRYSGLGYTF. The CDR3 DNA reads TGTGCCAGCAGTCGCTATTCAGGGCTTGGCTACACCTTC.

The rearrangement joins TRBV5-1 to TRBJ1-3; tentative D call: TRBD1 (5 bases). This CDR3 has 15 amino acids. The germline gives CDR1 SGHRS, CDR2 YFSETQ. Trimming shortened V by 4 bases and J by 0 bases, and 11 bases separated the two germline ends. In nucleotides, the CDR3 is TGCGCCAGCAGCCCCTCCGGGGGCTCTGGAAACACCATATATTTT. It codes for CASSPSGGSGNTIYF.

The genes are TRBV5-1 and TRBJ2-1, with TRBD2 identical over 8 bases. This CDR3 has 16 amino acids. Germline CDR1 is SGHRS and CDR2 is YFSETQ. V gave up 4 bases and J gave up 0 bases; unmatched junction bases: 6. CDR3 DNA sequence: TGCGCCAGCAGCGGACTAGCACTTAGCTCCTACAATGAGCAGTTCTTC. It encodes CASSGLALSSYNEQFF. The whole variable domain, filled in from reference TRBV5-1 and TRBJ2-1, reads KAGVTQTPRYLIKTRGQQVTLSCSPISGHRSVSWYQQTPGQGLQFLFEYFSETQRNKGNFPGRFSGRQFSNSRSEMNVSTLELGDSALYLCASSGLALSSYNEQFFGPGTRLTVL.

The rearrangement uses TRBV27 and TRBJ2-1; 10 bases map to TRBD2. The V gene end was trimmed by 3 bases and the J gene end by 4 bases; junction bases not matched to a gene: 12. Germline CDR1 and CDR2: MNHEY and SMNVEV (reference sequence). The CDR3 has 18 residues. CDR3 DNA: TGTGCCAGCAGTTTTCGACTAGCGGGCCCCAAGGGTTACAATGAGCAGTTCTTC. Residues: CASSFRLAGPKGYNEQFF.

V and J are TRBV27 and TRBJ2-5; TRBD2 might be the D (5 bases). The CDR3 spans 15 residues. CDR1 and CDR2 (germline): MNHEY, SMNVEV (reference sequence). V shed 5 bases and J shed 5 bases, with 18 bases lying between them. The CDR3 sequence is CASSPVIGGFETQYF. In DNA, the CDR3 is TGTGCCAGCAGTCCAGTCATCGGAGGCTTTGAGACCCAGTACTTC.

This chain uses TRBV9 with TRBJ1-3; unclear D gene. The CDR3 spans 15 residues. Germline lookup yields CDR1 SGDLS and CDR2 YYNGEE. V shed 1 base and J shed 0 bases, with 8 bases lying between them. This chain's CDR3 is CASSVTSLSGNTIYF. DNA for the CDR3: TGTGCCAGCAGCGTAACTTCCCTCTCTGGAAACACCATATATTTT.

J is TRBJ2-7 and V is TRBV21-1; the tabulated D call, TRBD2, remains unverified against the DNA. TRBV21-1 is a documented pseudogene. This CDR3 comprises 13 residues. The CDR3 protein is CASTAKSSYEQYF. In DNA, the CDR3 is TGTGCCAGTACCGCAAAGAGCTCCTACGAGCAGTACTTC.

The V call is TRBV5-1, the J call TRBJ1-2; 7 nucleotides agree with TRBD1. The V segment lost 4 bases and the J segment 3 bases; nucleotides outside the gene matches: 9. The CDR3 runs 15 residues. Germline values: CDR1 SGHRS, CDR2 YFSETQ. The CDR3 spells CASSRSPGTDYGYTF. The CDR3 DNA is TGCGCCAGCAGCAGGTCGCCAGGGACAGACTATGGCTACACCTTC.